This T cell receptor beta chain originates from a study of blood T cell repertoires in COVID-19. Study as a whole: COVID-19 samples, acute and convalescent, were from the United States, Italy and Spain. T cells, B-cell-depleted T cells, or PBMCs provided the cDNA or gDNA that served as material.

Per the original methods: From reference gene primer amplification, estimates of nucleated cell counts were derived. TCRdb keeps only in-frame clones here, not all; method: immunoSEQ multiplex PCR. V and J calls and clone size follow that table, whereas D and trimming were derived from the DNA. The data contain 150,000 to 200,000 clones, approximately 86% of them singletons. The germline V gene has CDR1 KGHDR and CDR2 SFDVKD. The CDR3 loop spans 16 amino acids. J lost 3 bases, V lost 3 bases, and 6 bases had no gene match. This clonotype was sampled from a man aged 70 or older with acute or convalescent COVID-19. The chain joins TRBV24-1 to TRBJ1-2; 10 bases are a match to TRBD1. The sequenced sample consisted of peripheral blood. CDR3 DNA: TGTGCCACCAGTGATCCCGGGACAGGGGACCACTATGGCTACACCTTC. This sequence encodes CATSDPGTGDHYGYTF.